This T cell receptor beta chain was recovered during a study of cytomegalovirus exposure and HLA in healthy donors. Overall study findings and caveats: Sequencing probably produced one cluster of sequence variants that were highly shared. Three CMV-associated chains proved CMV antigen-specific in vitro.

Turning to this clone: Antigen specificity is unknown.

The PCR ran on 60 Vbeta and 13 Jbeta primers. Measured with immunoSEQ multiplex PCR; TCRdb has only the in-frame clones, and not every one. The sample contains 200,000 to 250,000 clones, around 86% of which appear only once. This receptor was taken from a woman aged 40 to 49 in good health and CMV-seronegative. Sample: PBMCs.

In DNA, the CDR3 is TGCGCCAGCGGCCGGGCTAGCGGACAAGGGAATGAGCAGTTCTTC. It codes for CASGRASGQGNEQFF. The J gene is TRBJ2-1, the V gene TRBV5-1, with TRBD2 matching 7 bases. Germline loops: CDR1 SGHRS, CDR2 YFSETQ. V trimming: 7 bases; J trimming: 7 bases; junction bases outside the gene matches: 14. This CDR3 is 15 amino acids long.